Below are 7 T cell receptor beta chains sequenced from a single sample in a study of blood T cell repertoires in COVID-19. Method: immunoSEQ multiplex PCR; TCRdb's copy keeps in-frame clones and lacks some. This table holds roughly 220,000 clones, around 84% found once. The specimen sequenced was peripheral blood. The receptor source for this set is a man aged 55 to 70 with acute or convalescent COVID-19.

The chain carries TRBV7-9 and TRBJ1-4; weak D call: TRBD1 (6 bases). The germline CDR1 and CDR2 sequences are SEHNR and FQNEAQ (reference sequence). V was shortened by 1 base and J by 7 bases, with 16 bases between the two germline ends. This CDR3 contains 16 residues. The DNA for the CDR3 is TGTGCCAGCAGCTTAGGGGCCGGGACACAACTTGAAAAACTGTTTTTT. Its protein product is CASSLGAGTQLEKLFF.

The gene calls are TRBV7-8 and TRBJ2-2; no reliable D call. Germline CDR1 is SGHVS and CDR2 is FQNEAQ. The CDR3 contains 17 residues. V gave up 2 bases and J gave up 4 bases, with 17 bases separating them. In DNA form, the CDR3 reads TGTGCCAGCAGCTTAACCGTCCTGACTCTCGGCACCGGGGAGCTGTTTTTT. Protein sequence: CASSLTVLTLGTGELFF.

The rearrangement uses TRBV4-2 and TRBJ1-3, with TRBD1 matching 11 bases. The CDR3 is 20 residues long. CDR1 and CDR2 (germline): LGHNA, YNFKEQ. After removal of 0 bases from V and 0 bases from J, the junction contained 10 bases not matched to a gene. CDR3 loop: CASSQDRTGGPVDSGNTIYF. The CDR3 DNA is TGTGCCAGCAGCCAAGATAGGACAGGGGGCCCCGTAGACTCTGGAAACACCATATATTTT.

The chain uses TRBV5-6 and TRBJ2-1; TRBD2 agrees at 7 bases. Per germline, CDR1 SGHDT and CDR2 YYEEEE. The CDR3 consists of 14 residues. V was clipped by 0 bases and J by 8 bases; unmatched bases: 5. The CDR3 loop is CASSLAGGVDEQFF. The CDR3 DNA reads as TGTGCCAGCAGCTTGGCGGGGGGTGTGGATGAGCAGTTCTTC.

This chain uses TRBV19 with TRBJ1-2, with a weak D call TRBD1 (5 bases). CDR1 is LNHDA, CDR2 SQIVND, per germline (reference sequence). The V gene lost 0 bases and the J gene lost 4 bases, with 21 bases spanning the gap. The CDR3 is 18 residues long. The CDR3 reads CASSIDRSGSRGTYGYTF. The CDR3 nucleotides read TGTGCCAGTAGTATAGATAGGAGTGGTTCGCGGGGGACCTATGGCTACACCTTC. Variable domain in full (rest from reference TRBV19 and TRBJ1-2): DGGITQSPKYLFRKEGQNVTLSCEQNLNHDAMYWYRQDPGQGLRLIYYSQIVNDFQKGDIAEGYSVSREKKESFPLTVTSAQKNPTAFYLCASSIDRSGSRGTYGYTFGSGTRLTVV.

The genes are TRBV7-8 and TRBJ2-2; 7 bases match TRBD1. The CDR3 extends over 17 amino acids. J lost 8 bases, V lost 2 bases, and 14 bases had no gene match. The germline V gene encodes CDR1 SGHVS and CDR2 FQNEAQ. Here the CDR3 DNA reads TGTGCCAGCAGCTTATTCCCAAGACAGGGCGCGGCAGGGGAGCTGTTTTTT. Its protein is CASSLFPRQGAAGELFF.

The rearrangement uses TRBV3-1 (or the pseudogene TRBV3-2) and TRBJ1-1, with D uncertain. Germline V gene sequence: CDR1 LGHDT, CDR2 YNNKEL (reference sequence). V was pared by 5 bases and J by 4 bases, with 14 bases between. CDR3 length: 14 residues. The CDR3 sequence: CASSSREGSTEAFF. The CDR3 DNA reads TGTGCCAGCAGCTCGAGGGAGGGATCCACTGAAGCTTTCTTT.